This T cell receptor beta chain was identified in a study of blood T cell repertoires in COVID-19. The CDR3 has 11 residues. Per the germline V gene, CDR1 is DFQATT and CDR2 is SNEGSKA (reference sequence). The germline V and J ends were trimmed by 6 bases and 10 bases, with 14 bases remaining between them. How the authors handled the data: Estimation of nucleated cell counts was performed using reference gene primer amplification. This table comes from immunoSEQ multiplex PCR, and its TCRdb copy is limited to in-frame clones, with some not included. The V and J calls and clone size were taken over from that table, and D and trimming were inferred from the DNA. The sample lists roughly 400,000 clones, 80% to 90% seen once, with under 3% in the top ten.

V usage is TRBV20-1 and J usage is TRBJ2-3, with a possible D match to TRBD1 (5 bases). The clonotype comes from a woman in her sixties or seventies with COVID-19, enrolled during active disease. Material: peripheral blood. The CDR3 region is CSATPGNSQYF. CDR3 DNA: TGCAGTGCAACCCCAGGGAATTCGCAGTATTTT.